The T cell receptor beta chain described here comes from a study of control samples from healthy donors and cancer patients. The CDR3 runs to 15 residues. V lost 1 base to trimming and J lost 6 bases, with 14 bases between them. In germline, CDR1 is LNHNV, CDR2 YYDKDF (reference sequence). The protocol was immunoSEQ multiplex PCR, while the TCRdb copy is restricted to in-frame clones and leaves out a portion. The sample holds about 170,000 clones, about 91% seen once. The rearrangement links TRBV15 to TRBJ2-3; D ambiguous. Sequencing was done on a sample of blood. The TCR comes from a woman in her 30s in good health. CDR3 in amino acids: CATSRAAGLRDTQYF. The CDR3 DNA follows: TGTGCCACCAGCAGAGCGGCAGGCCTCAGGGATACGCAGTATTTT.